The clone carrying this T cell receptor beta chain was seen a handful of times. In the source study's methods: Estimates of nucleated cell counts were drawn from the amplification of reference gene primers. Data came from immunoSEQ multiplex PCR; TCRdb stores just in-frame clones and leaves some out. The D gene and trimming were derived from the DNA, and the V and J assignments and clone size from that table. The table records over 140,000 clones, around 82% of them present only once. The data stem from a study of blood T cell repertoires in COVID-19. Study background: Donors in the United States, Italy and Spain gave samples during acute or convalescent COVID-19.

CDR3 size: 13 residues. Germline assignment: CDR1 SNHLY and CDR2 FYNNEI. Trimming left V 4 bases short and J 8 bases short, with 14 bases between. The sequence derives from a woman aged 55-70 years with acute or convalescent COVID-19. Input material: peripheral blood. The J gene is TRBJ1-2, the V gene TRBV2; a weak D match, TRBD1 (5 bases). This CDR3 reads CASSVVQAGGYTF. CDR3 DNA sequence: TGTGCCAGCAGTGTTGTACAGGCCGGGGGCTACACCTTC.